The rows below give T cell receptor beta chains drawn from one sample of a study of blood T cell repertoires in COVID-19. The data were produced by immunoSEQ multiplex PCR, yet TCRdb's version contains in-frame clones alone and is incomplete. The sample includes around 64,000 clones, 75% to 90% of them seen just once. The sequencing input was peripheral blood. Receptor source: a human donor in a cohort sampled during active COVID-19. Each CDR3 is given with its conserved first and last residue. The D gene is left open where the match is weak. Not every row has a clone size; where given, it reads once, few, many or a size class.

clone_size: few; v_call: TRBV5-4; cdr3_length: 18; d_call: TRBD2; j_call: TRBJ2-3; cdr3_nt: TGTGCCAGCAGCCCCAGCCCTGGACTAGCGGGGGGAAGGGATACGCAGTATTTT; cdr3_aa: CASSPSPGLAGGRDTQYF
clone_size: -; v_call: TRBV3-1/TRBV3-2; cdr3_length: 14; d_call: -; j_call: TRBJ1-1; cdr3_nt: TGTGCCAGCAGCCCCTGGGGGCTGGACACTGAAGCTTTCTTT; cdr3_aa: CASSPWGLDTEAFF
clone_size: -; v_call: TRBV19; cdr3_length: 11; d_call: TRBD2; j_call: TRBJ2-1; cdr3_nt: TGTGCCACTGGGACTAACAATGAGCAGTTCTTC; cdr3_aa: CATGTNNEQFF
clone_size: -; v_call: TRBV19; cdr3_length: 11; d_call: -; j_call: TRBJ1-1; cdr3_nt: TGTGCCAGTACCCCGGGACTCGAAGCTTTCTTT; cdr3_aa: CASTPGLEAFF
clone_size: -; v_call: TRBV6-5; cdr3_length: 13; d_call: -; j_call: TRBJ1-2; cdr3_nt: TGTGCCAGCTACGGGGAGGTGATGAATGGCTACACCTTC; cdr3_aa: CASYGEVMNGYTF
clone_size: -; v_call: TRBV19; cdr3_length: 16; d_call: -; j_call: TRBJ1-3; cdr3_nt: TGTGCCAGTAGTACGAACGCCCCCAGGGCCGGAAACACCATATATTTT; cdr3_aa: CASSTNAPRAGNTIYF
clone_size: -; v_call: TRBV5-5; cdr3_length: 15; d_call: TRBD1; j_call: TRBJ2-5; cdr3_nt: TGTGCCAGCAGCGGGGCGACAGGGTGGGGGAAGACCCAGTACTTC; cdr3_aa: CASSGATGWGKTQYF
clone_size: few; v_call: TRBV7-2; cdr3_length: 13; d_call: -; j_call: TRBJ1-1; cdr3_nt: TGTGCCAGCAGCTTCCCAGGTGGGACTGAAGCTTTCTTT; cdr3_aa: CASSFPGGTEAFF
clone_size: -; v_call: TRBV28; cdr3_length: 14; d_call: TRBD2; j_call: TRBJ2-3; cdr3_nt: TGTGCCAGCAGTTACGGGGGGGCCACAGATACGCAGTATTTT; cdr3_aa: CASSYGGATDTQYF
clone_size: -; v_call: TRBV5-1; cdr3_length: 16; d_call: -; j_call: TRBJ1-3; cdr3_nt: TGCGCCAGCAGCTTGGAGGCGGACTACTCTGGAAACACCATATATTTT; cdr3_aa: CASSLEADYSGNTIYF
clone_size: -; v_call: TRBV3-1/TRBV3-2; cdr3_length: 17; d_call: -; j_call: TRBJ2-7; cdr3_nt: TGTGCCAGCAGCCAAGATCAATACGCAGGAATTCCCTACGAGCAGTACTTC; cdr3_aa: CASSQDQYAGIPYEQYF
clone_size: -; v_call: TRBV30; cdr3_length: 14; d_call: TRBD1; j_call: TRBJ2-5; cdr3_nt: TGTGCCTGGAGCCCGGGACAGGGGCTCCCGACCCAGTACTTC; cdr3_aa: CAWSPGQGLPTQYF
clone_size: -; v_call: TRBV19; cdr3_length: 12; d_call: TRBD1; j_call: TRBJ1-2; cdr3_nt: TGTGCCAGTACCCGGGACAGGATAGGCTACACCTTC; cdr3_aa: CASTRDRIGYTF
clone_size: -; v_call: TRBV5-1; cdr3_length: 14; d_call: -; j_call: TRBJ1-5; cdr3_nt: TGCGCCAGCAGCTTGGAAGGGGCGGATCAGCCCCAGCATTTT; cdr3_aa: CASSLEGADQPQHF
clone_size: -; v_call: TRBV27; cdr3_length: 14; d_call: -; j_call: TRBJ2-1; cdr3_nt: TGTGCCAGCAGTTTATACCCCTCCGGGAATGAGCAGTTCTTC; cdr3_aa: CASSLYPSGNEQFF
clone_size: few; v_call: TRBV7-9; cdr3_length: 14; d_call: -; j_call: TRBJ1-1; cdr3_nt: TGTGCCAGCAGCTCTCAGGCGGGTCTCACTGAAGCTTTCTTT; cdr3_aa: CASSSQAGLTEAFF
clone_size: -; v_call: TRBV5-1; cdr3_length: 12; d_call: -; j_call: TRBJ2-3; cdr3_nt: TGCGCCAGCAGCCCCAGTGCAGATACGCAGTATTTT; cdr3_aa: CASSPSADTQYF
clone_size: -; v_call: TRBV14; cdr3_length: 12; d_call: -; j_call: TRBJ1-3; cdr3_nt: TGTGCCAGCAGCCGGGGCGTAAACACCATATATTTT; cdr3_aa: CASSRGVNTIYF
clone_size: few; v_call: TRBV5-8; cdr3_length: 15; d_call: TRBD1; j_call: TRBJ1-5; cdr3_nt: TGTGCCAGCAGCCCCGGGACAGCATTGAATCAGCCCCAGCATTTT; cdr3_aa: CASSPGTALNQPQHF
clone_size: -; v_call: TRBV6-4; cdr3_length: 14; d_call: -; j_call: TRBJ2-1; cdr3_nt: TGTGCCAGCAGTGATAGCTCTCGAGGCAATGAGCAGTTCTTC; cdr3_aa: CASSDSSRGNEQFF
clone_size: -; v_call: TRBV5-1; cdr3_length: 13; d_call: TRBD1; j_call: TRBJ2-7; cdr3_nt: TGCGCCAGCAGCGGGGGACAGGGACGGGGGCAGTACTTC; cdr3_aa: CASSGGQGRGQYF
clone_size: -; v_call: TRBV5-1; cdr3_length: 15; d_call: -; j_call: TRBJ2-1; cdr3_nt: TGCGCCAGCAGCTTACAGTTTAGTCCTAACAATGAGCAGTTCTTC; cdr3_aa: CASSLQFSPNNEQFF
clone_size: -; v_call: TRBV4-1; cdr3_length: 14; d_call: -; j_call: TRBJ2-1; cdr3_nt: TGCGCCAGCAGCCAAGATCCTAGCCTCGGTGAGCAGTTCTTC; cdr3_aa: CASSQDPSLGEQFF
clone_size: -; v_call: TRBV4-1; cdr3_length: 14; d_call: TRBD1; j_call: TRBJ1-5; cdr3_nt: TGCGCCAGCAGCCGTACAGGGGGCAATCAGCCCCAGCATTTT; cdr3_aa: CASSRTGGNQPQHF
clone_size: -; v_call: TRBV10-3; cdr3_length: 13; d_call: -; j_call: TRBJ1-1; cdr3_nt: TGTGCCATCAAGATAAACATGAACACTGAAGCTTTCTTT; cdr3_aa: CAIKINMNTEAFF
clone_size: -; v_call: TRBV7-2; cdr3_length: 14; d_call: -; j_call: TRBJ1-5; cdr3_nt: TGTGCCAGCAGCTTACACAGTGGCAATCAGCCCCAGCATTTT; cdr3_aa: CASSLHSGNQPQHF
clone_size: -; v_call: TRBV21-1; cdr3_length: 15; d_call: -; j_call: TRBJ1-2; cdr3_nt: TGTGCCAGCAGCAATAGGGGGGAGGGTAACTATGGCTACACCTTC; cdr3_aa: CASSNRGEGNYGYTF
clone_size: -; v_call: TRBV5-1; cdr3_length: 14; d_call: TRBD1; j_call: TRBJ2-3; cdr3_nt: TGCGCCAGCCACAAAGGACCAGGGGGAGATACGCAGTATTTT; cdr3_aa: CASHKGPGGDTQYF
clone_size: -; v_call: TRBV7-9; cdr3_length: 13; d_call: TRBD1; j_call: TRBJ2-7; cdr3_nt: TGTGCCAGCAGCTCAAGGGGGCAGGGAGAGCAGTACTTC; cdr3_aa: CASSSRGQGEQYF
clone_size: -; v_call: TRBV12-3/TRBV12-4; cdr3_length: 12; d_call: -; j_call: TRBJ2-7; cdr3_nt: TGTGCCAGCAGTTTCAGGGGTGGCGAGCAGTACTTC; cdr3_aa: CASSFRGGEQYF
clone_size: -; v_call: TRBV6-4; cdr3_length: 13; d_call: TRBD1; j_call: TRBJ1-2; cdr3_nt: TGTGCCAGCAGGGGGGAACAGGGGGCTGGCTACACCTTC; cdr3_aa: CASRGEQGAGYTF
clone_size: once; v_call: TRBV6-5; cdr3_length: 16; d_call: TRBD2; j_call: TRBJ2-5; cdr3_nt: TGTGCCAGCAGTTACTCAGCGGGGGGCCTCCAAGAGACCCAGTACTTC; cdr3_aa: CASSYSAGGLQETQYF
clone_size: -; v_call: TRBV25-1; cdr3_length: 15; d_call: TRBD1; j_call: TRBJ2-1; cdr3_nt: TGTGCCAGCACTCCGCCGGGACAGGGGCATACTGGGCAGTTCTTC; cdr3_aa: CASTPPGQGHTGQFF
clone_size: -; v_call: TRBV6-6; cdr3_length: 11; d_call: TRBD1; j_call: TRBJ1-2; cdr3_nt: TGTGCCAGCAGTTGGGACAGGGGGCACACCTTC; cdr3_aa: CASSWDRGHTF
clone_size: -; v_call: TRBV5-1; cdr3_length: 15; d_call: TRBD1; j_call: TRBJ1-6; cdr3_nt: TGCGCCAGCAGCTTGGCCGACAGGGAGCAAGCACCCCTCCACTTT; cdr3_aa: CASSLADREQAPLHF
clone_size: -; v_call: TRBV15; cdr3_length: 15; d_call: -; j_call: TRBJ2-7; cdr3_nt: TGTGCCACCAGCAGAGGAGGACTGAGCTCCTACGAGCAGTACTTC; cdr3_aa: CATSRGGLSSYEQYF
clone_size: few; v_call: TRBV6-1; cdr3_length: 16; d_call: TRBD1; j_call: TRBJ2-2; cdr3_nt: TGTGCCAGCAGTGAAGCCGGGACAGGGGGCCCCGGGGAGCTGTTTTTT; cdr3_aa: CASSEAGTGGPGELFF
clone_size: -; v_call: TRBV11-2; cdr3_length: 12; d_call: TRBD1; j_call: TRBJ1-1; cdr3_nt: TGTGCCAGCAGCCTTAGGGACAGGGGAGCTTTCTTT; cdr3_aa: CASSLRDRGAFF
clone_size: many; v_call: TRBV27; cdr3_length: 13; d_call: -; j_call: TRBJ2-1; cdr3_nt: TGTGCCAGCAGGGGCCTGGGTAGGGGTGAGCAGTTCTTC; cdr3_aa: CASRGLGRGEQFF
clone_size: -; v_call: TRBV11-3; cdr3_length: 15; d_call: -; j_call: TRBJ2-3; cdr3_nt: TGTGCCAGCAGCCGGGGGAGTACTAGCACAGATACGCAGTATTTT; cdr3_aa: CASSRGSTSTDTQYF
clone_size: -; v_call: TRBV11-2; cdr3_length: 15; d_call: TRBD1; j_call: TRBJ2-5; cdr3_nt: TGTGCCAGCAGCTTAGGCGACAGGGACCAGGAGACCCAGTACTTC; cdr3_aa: CASSLGDRDQETQYF
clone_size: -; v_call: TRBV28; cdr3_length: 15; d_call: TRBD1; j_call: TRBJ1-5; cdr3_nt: TGTGCCAGCATCGAGGTACGCAGGGGGCTTCAGCCCCAGCATTTT; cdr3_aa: CASIEVRRGLQPQHF
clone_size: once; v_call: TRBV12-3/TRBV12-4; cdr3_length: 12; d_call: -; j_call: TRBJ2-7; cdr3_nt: TGTGCCAGCAGTCCGGGCTCCTACGAGCAGTACTTC; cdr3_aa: CASSPGSYEQYF
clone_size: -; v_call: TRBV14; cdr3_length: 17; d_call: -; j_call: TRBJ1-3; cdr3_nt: TGTGCCAGCAGCCAATTTCGGAGGGGCTCCTCTGGAAACACCATATATTTT; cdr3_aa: CASSQFRRGSSGNTIYF
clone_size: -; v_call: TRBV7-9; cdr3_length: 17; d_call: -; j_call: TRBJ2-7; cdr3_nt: TGTGCCAGCAGCTTTGAATCAGGGTTCCAAATCTTTTACGAGCAGTACTTC; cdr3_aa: CASSFESGFQIFYEQYF
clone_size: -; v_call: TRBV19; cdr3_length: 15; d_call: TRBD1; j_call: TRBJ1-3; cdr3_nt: TGTGCCAGTAGTCCCAGGGGGCATGCTGGAAACACCATATATTTT; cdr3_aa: CASSPRGHAGNTIYF